This T cell receptor beta chain stems from a study of T cells in Graves' hyperthyroidism and ophthalmopathy. For the study at large: Specimen type is peripheral blood, collected at initial diagnosis prior to any treatment.

This clonotype was counted ten times or more. Its specificity is not known. RNA transcripts served as the template for amplifying TCR beta CDR3 regions. The TCR CDR3 first-round RT-PCR relied on the HTBI primer set. A single record per CDR3 protein comes from TCRdb applying MiXCR to the multiplex PCR reads. The table includes roughly 660,000 distinct CDR3 sequences, approximately 15% detected once. Germline-derived CDR1 and CDR2 are SQVTM and ANQGSEA. CDR3 length equals 12 residues. V lost 3 bases to trimming and J lost 8 bases; unmatched junction nucleotides: 7. Study findings and constraints: Clonotypes that were expanded in thyroid above 0.001 mostly appeared in blood too.

It was 8 to 10 ml of fresh peripheral blood that supplied the PBMCs. This chain connects TRBV29-1 to TRBJ2-7; 7 bases are shared with TRBD1. This sequence originates from a man in his forties or fifties with Graves' hyperthyroidism. Sequenced: blood. The DNA for the CDR3 is TGCAGCGTTGAGGGGGACAGCGGTCAGCAGTACTTC. Amino acid sequence: CSVEGDSGQQYF.